This passage covers 28 T cell receptor beta chains from one sample sequenced in a study of blood T cell repertoires in COVID-19. The assay was immunoSEQ multiplex PCR, and TCRdb's table has in-frame clones only and misses some. Of about 240,000 clones in the sample, about 80% were seen once. Sequencing was performed on peripheral blood. Source of these receptors: a woman aged 80 or over with acute or convalescent COVID-19.

This chain uses TRBV9 with TRBJ1-6; no definite D call. This CDR3 spans 14 amino acids. Germline V CDR1 and CDR2: SGDLS, YYNGEE. The V end lost 0 bases, the J end lost 5 bases, and 6 bases lay between the germline ends. The CDR3 region is CASSVAPDNSPLHF. As DNA, the CDR3 is TGTGCCAGCAGCGTAGCGCCAGATAATTCACCCCTCCACTTT.

V is TRBV7-6 and J is TRBJ2-3; no firm D call. The CDR3 has 16 amino acids. V was pared by 2 bases and J by 5 bases, with 17 bases between. CDR1 and CDR2 (germline): SGHVS, FNYEAQ. CDR3 loop: CASSLNRGPSVDTQYF. In DNA, the CDR3 is TGTGCCAGCAGCTTAAATCGTGGGCCCTCCGTAGATACGCAGTATTTT.

This rearrangement joins TRBV9 to TRBJ1-1; no definite D call. V was trimmed by 1 base and J by 2 bases, leaving 12 bases between them. This CDR3 is built from 15 residues. The germline CDR1 and CDR2 sequences are SGDLS and YYNGEE. CDR3 DNA sequence: TGTGCCAGCAGCGTATCTGCGGGAAAAAACACTGAAGCTTTCTTT. Protein product: CASSVSAGKNTEAFF.

This clone has at least ten counts. The sample contains more than one DNA sequence encoding this CDR3. DNA of the CDR3: TGTGCCAGCATGGGAGGGGCCTCCTACGAGCAGTACTTC. This translates into CASMGGASYEQYF. The rearrangement joins TRBV27 to TRBJ2-7; 7 nucleotides align to TRBD2. The length of the CDR3 is 13 residues. The V and J ends lost 7 bases and 0 bases, in that order; junction bases with no gene match: 3. Germline-derived CDR1 and CDR2 are MNHEY and SMNVEV (reference sequence).

This clone has just one count. V usage is TRBV28 and J usage is TRBJ2-3, with 11 bases identical to TRBD2. CDR1 is MDHEN, CDR2 SYDVKM, per germline. This CDR3 has 19 amino acids. Unmatched junction bases numbered 14, after V lost 1 base and J lost 5 bases. This chain's CDR3 is CASSLSLGSGGATGDTQYF. CDR3 sequence (DNA): TGTGCCAGCAGTTTATCTTTAGGTAGCGGGGGGGCCACTGGAGATACGCAGTATTTT.

This clone is a singleton in its sample. The V and J genes are TRBV18 and TRBJ1-2; 7 bases fit TRBD1. The germline CDR1 and CDR2 sequences are KGHSH and LQKENI. V shed 3 bases and J 2 bases; nucleotides not matched to a gene: 6. The CDR3 length is 15 residues. The CDR3 loop is CASSPNRGENYGYTF. The CDR3 DNA follows: TGTGCCAGCTCACCCAACAGGGGCGAAAACTATGGCTACACCTTC.

DNA of the CDR3: TGCGCCAGCAGCTCGCCCGGGCCAAAGGGGGAGACCCAGTACTTC. Translating it yields CASSSPGPKGETQYF. The chain is built from TRBV5-1 and TRBJ2-5; D is perhaps TRBD1 (5 bases). The V gene lost 3 bases and the J gene lost 5 bases, with 17 bases spanning the gap. Germline CDR1 reads SGHRS; CDR2 reads YFSETQ. The CDR3 covers 15 residues.

The rearrangement joins TRBV28 to TRBJ2-7; no clear D. The length of the CDR3 is 13 residues. V lost 6 bases to trimming and J lost 5 bases, with 14 bases between them. Germline lookup yields CDR1 MDHEN and CDR2 SYDVKM. CDR3 nucleotides: TGTGCCAGCAGCTATAGAAGGAGCAACGAGCAGTACTTC. Translated, it gives CASSYRRSNEQYF. Using reference TRBV28 and TRBJ2-7 for the parts outside the CDR3, the full variable domain is DVKVTQSSRYLVKRTGEKVFLECVQDMDHENMFWYRQDPGLGLRLIYFSYDVKMKEKGDIPEGYSVSREKKERFSLILESASTNQTSMYLCASSYRRSNEQYFGPGTRLTVT.

The chain links TRBV5-6 to TRBJ1-6; a weak D match, TRBD1 (6 bases). From germline, CDR1 is SGHDT and CDR2 YYEEEE. The CDR3 contains 14 residues. V shed 3 bases and J shed 10 bases, with 14 bases lying between them. The CDR3 is CASSSYRDSSPLHF. The CDR3, as DNA: TGTGCCAGCAGCTCCTACAGGGATTCATCACCCCTCCACTTT.

V gene TRBV18 combines with J gene TRBJ1-5, with unresolved D. This CDR3 contains 16 residues. Trimming cost V 3 bases and J 3 bases, with 15 bases left between them. The V gene's germline CDR1 is KGHSH and CDR2 LQKENI. The chain's CDR3 is CASSPNTGINNQPQHF. In nucleotides, the CDR3 is TGTGCCAGCTCACCCAATACCGGGATCAACAATCAGCCCCAGCATTTT.

The chain recombines TRBV28 with TRBJ2-7; 9 bases agree with TRBD2. The CDR3 has 15 amino acids. The germline gives CDR1 MDHEN, CDR2 SYDVKM. V was pared by 5 bases and J by 1 base, with 6 bases of the junction left unmatched. The CDR3 reads CASSDPRGGSYEQYF. The CDR3 DNA sequence: TGTGCCAGCAGTGACCCGCGGGGGGGATCCTACGAGCAGTACTTC.

This chain connects TRBV7-3 to TRBJ1-1; TRBD1 aligns across 7 bases. The CDR3 sequence is 14 residues long. V lost 0 bases, J lost 10 bases, and 8 bases stayed unmatched. From germline, CDR1 is SGHTA and CDR2 FQGTGA. Written as DNA, the CDR3 is TGTGCCAGCAGCTTAACCCCAGGACAGGCGAGAGCTTTCTTT. Translating gives CASSLTPGQARAFF.

The gene calls are TRBV2 and TRBJ1-1, with D uncertain. The CDR3 contains 13 residues. Germline CDR1 is SNHLY and CDR2 is FYNNEI. V shed 5 bases and J shed 1 base, with 8 bases lying between them. CDR3 sequence reads: CASSTDTNTEAFF. In nucleotides, the CDR3 is TGTGCCAGCAGTACTGACACGAACACTGAAGCTTTCTTT.

This chain uses TRBV5-6 with TRBJ1-3; possible D gene TRBD1, 5 bases. This CDR3 has 13 residues. V was pared by 3 bases and J by 3 bases, with 7 bases between. Germline V gene lookup returns CDR1 SGHDT and CDR2 YYEEEE. CDR3 sequence: CASSYQGGNTIYF. The CDR3 DNA sequence: TGTGCCAGCAGCTACCAGGGTGGAAACACCATATATTTT.

This chain connects TRBV7-2 to TRBJ1-5; D gene uncertain. The V end was cut by 5 bases, the J end by 1 base, with 9 bases between. The V gene's germline CDR1 is SGHTA and CDR2 FQGNSA. CDR3 length: 14 amino acids. CDR3: CASSQAGSNQPQHF. CDR3 DNA sequence: TGTGCCAGCAGCCAAGCGGGAAGCAATCAGCCCCAGCATTTT.

The V call is TRBV30, the J call TRBJ1-1; 10 bases fit TRBD1. This CDR3 has 16 amino acids. Germline V lookup: CDR1 GTSNPN, CDR2 SVGIG (reference sequence). V shed 2 bases, J shed 5 bases, and the junction held 11 bases outside the gene matches. CDR3 sequence (DNA): TGTGCCTGGAGTACTCCCCGGGACAGGGGATCTACTGAAGCTTTCTTT. Translated, it gives CAWSTPRDRGSTEAFF.

The V and J genes are TRBV5-8 and TRBJ2-4; tentative D call: TRBD2 (5 bases). The germline V gene has CDR1 SGHTS and CDR2 YDEGEE. This CDR3 is 16 amino acids long. Trimming removed 4 bases at V and 3 bases at J, with 17 bases between. CDR3 nucleotides: TGTGCCAGCAGCCGACATATAGGTGGGAGCAAAAACATTCAGTACTTC. It is translated as CASSRHIGGSKNIQYF.

The V and J genes are TRBV28 and TRBJ1-5; weak D call: TRBD1 (5 bases). The germline gives CDR1 MDHEN, CDR2 SYDVKM. CDR3 length: 18 amino acids. Trimming cost V 1 base and J 7 bases, with 23 bases left between them. In DNA form, the CDR3 reads TGTGCCAGCAGTTTATACCGGGGGAGAAGGTCCGAAAGACAGCCCCAGCATTTT. Protein: CASSLYRGRRSERQPQHF.

This clone came up a few times. V usage is TRBV5-1 and J usage is TRBJ1-6, with TRBD1 matching over 8 bases. Per the germline V gene, CDR1 is SGHRS and CDR2 is YFSETQ. The J segment lost 5 bases and the V segment lost 0 bases, leaving 7 bases of the junction unmatched. This CDR3 spans 17 amino acids. In DNA form, the CDR3 reads TGCGCCAGCAGCTTGGGTGGGGGGACAGGCGATAATTCACCCCTCCACTTT. This encodes CASSLGGGTGDNSPLHF.

This rearrangement joins TRBV2 to TRBJ1-1, with 8 bases that match TRBD1. There are 15 residues in the CDR3. J was trimmed by 3 bases and V by 6 bases; bases with no gene match: 9. Germline loops: CDR1 SNHLY, CDR2 FYNNEI. The DNA for the CDR3 is TGTGCCAGCAGGGCAGCAGGGGGCTCGGACACTGAAGCTTTCTTT. Translated, it gives CASRAAGGSDTEAFF.

In DNA form, the CDR3 reads TGCGCCAGCGGTGTCGGGACACCTACCCAAGAGACCCAGTACTTC. It translates to CASGVGTPTQETQYF. V and J are TRBV5-1 and TRBJ2-5, with D maybe TRBD1 (6 bases). V lost 7 bases and J 1 base, leaving 17 bases between the germline ends. The CDR3 loop spans 15 amino acids. From germline, CDR1 is SGHRS and CDR2 YFSETQ.

The gene calls are TRBV11-2 and TRBJ1-2; 7 nucleotides match TRBD1. Germline CDR1 reads SGHAT; CDR2 reads FQNNGV. V lost 4 bases to trimming and J lost 5 bases; unmatched junction nucleotides: 13. CDR3 length equals 16 residues. In nucleotides, the CDR3 is TGTGCCAGCAGCTCAAGACTACCACAGGGGAATTATGGCTACACCTTC. Encoded protein: CASSSRLPQGNYGYTF.

This clone is a singleton in its sample. The gene calls are TRBV7-8 and TRBJ2-7, with TRBD2 matching over 7 bases. Germline lookup yields CDR1 SGHVS and CDR2 FQNEAQ. The V and J ends lost 2 bases and 3 bases, in that order; junction bases with no gene match: 4. This CDR3 contains 14 residues. This CDR3 reads CASSLTGTIYEQYF. CDR3 coding DNA: TGTGCCAGCAGCTTAACCGGGACTATCTACGAGCAGTACTTC.

The CDR3 DNA follows: TGCGCCAGCAGCCGGGGGACTAGCGGGGCCCAAGAGACCCAGTACTTC. Protein product: CASSRGTSGAQETQYF. The chain has TRBV5-1 and TRBJ2-5, with 13 positions matching TRBD2. This CDR3 has 16 amino acids. With 4 bases clipped from V and 1 base from J, the junction kept 4 bases outside the gene matches. Germline V gene data show CDR1 as SGHRS and CDR2 as YFSETQ.

The chain joins TRBV28 to TRBJ2-7, with 7 bases that match TRBD2. Trimming took 3 bases from V and 2 from J; bases not matched to a gene: 4. Per germline, CDR1 MDHEN and CDR2 SYDVKM. The CDR3 consists of 14 residues. Here the CDR3 reads CASSFVGGAYEQYF. The CDR3 DNA follows: TGTGCCAGCAGTTTCGTTGGGGGGGCCTACGAGCAGTACTTC.

The CDR3 bases are TGTGCCAGTTCAGGGGGCCCTTCACCCCTCCACTTT. Its translation is CASSGGPSPLHF. The chain links TRBV19 to TRBJ1-6, with 8 bases fitting TRBD1. Germline loops: CDR1 LNHDA, CDR2 SQIVND (reference sequence). With 8 bases clipped from V and 9 bases from J, the junction kept 3 bases outside the gene matches. The CDR3 totals 12 residues.

The genes are TRBV28 and TRBJ2-1, with D possibly being TRBD1 (5 bases). This CDR3 is 14 amino acids long. CDR1 MDHEN and CDR2 SYDVKM come from the germline V gene. With 2 bases removed from V and 10 bases from J, the gap between germline ends came to 15 bases. The CDR3: CASSLPGRYREQFF. The CDR3 nucleotides read TGTGCCAGCAGTTTACCCGGTCGGTACAGGGAGCAGTTCTTC.

This rearrangement joins TRBV2 to TRBJ2-7, with TRBD2 matching 8 bases. Germline CDR1 SNHLY, CDR2 FYNNEI. V shed 5 bases and J 3 bases; nucleotides not matched to a gene: 9. This CDR3 is built from 15 residues. As DNA, the CDR3 is TGTGCCAGCAGTAAACCGGGACTAGTATTCTACGAGCAGTACTTC. Its translation is CASSKPGLVFYEQYF.